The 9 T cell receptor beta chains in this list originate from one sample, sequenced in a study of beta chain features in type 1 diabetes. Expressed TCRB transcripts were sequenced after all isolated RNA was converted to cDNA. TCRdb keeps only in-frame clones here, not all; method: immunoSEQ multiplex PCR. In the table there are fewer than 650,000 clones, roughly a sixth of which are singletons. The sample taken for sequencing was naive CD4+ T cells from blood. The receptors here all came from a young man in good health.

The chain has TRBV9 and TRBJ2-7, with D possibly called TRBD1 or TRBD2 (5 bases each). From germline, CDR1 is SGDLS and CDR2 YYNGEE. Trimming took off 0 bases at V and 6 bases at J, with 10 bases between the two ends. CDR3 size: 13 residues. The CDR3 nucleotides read TGTGCCAGCAGCGTAGTGAGGGGCGGCGAGCAGTACTTC. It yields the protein CASSVVRGGEQYF.

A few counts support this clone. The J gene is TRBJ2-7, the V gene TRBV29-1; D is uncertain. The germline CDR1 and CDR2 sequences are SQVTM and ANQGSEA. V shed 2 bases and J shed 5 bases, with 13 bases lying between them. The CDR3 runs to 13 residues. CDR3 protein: CSVEPRHNDEQYF. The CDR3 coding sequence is TGCAGCGTTGAACCTCGACATAACGACGAGCAGTACTTC.

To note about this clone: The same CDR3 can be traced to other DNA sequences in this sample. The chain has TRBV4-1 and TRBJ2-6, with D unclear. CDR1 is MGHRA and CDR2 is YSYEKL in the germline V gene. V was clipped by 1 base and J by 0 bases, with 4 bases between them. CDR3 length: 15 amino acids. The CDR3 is CASSQGPSGANVLTF. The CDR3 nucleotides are TGCGCCAGCAGCCAAGGTCCCTCTGGGGCCAACGTCCTGACTTTC.

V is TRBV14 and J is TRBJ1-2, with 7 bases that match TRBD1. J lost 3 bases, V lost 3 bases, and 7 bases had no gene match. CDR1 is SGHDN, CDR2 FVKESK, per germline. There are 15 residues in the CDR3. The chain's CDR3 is CASSQVTGEDYGYTF. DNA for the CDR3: TGTGCCAGCAGCCAGGTCACAGGGGAAGACTATGGCTACACCTTC.

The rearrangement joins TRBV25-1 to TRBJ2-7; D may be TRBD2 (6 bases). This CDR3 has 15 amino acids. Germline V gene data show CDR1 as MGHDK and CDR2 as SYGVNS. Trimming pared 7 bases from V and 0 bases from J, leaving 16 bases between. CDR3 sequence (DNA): TGTGCCAGCAATTTCGGGGGTTCTAACTCCTACGAGCAGTACTTC. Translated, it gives CASNFGGSNSYEQYF.

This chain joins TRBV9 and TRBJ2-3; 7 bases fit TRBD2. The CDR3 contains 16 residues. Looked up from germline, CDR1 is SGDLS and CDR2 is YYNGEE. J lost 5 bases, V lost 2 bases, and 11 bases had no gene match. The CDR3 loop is CASSVMPAPGGDTQYF. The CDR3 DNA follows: TGTGCCAGCAGCGTCATGCCGGCGCCGGGGGGAGATACGCAGTATTTT.

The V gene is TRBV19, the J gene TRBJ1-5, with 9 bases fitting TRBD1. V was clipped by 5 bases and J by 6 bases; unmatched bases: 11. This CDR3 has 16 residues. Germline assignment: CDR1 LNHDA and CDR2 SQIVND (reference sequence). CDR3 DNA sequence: TGTGCCAGTAGTCTCTCCCACAGGGGGCCGAGTCAGCCCCAGCATTTT. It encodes CASSLSHRGPSQPQHF. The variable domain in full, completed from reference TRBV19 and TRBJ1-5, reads DGGITQSPKYLFRKEGQNVTLSCEQNLNHDAMYWYRQDPGQGLRLIYYSQIVNDFQKGDIAEGYSVSREKKESFPLTVTSAQKNPTAFYLCASSLSHRGPSQPQHFGDGTRLSIL.

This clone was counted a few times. The CDR3 DNA follows: TGTGCCAGCAGCTCCGCGGGACTAGAGTTCGAGCAGTACTTC. This gives the protein CASSSAGLEFEQYF. The rearrangement links TRBV7-3 to TRBJ2-7, with TRBD2 matching over 8 bases. CDR1 is SGHTA, CDR2 FQGTGA, per germline. Trimming cost V 4 bases and J 6 bases; bases outside gene matches: 8. This CDR3 is built from 14 residues. The full variable domain, in which reference TRBV7-3 and TRBJ2-7 provide the parts outside the CDR3, is GAGVSQTPSNKVTEKGKYVELRCDPISGHTALYWYRQSLGQGPEFLIYFQGTGAADDSGLPNDRFFAVRPEGSVSTLKIQRTERGDSAVYLCASSSAGLEFEQYFGPGTRLTVT.

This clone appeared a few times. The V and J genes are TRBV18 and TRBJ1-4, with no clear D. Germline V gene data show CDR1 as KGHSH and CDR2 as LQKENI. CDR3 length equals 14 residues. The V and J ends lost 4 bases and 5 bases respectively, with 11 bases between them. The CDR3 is CASSRGGANEKLFF. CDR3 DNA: TGTGCCAGCTCACGTGGAGGAGCCAATGAAAAACTGTTTTTT.